The 12 T cell receptor beta chains listed next were all sequenced from one sample in a study of Graves' ophthalmopathy and Graves' hyperthyroidism. Using RNA transcripts, the TCR beta CDR3 regions were amplified. First-round RT-PCR relied on HTBI primers, and a second-round multiplex PCR came next. TCRdb reprocessed the multiplex PCR reads with MiXCR, giving one entry per CDR3 protein. The table shows 600,000 to 700,000 distinct CDR3 sequences, with about 38% occurring only once. Material: peripheral blood. The receptor source for this set is an adult man with Graves' ophthalmopathy.

The rearrangement links TRBV19 to TRBJ2-6; tentative D call: TRBD1 (5 bases). This CDR3 is built from 17 residues. Germline V gene lookup returns CDR1 LNHDA and CDR2 SQIVND (reference sequence). V was pared by 9 bases and J by 0 bases, with 18 bases between. The DNA for the CDR3 is TGTGCCAGCTCACCACAGACAGCAGTCTCTGGGGCCAACGTCCTGACTTTC. Translating gives CASSPQTAVSGANVLTF.

Points on this clonotype: At one end, the junction sequence differs from germline, possibly due to a read error. The chain couples TRBV6-5 to TRBJ2-7; D possibly corresponds to TRBD2 (5 bases). The CDR3 contains 13 residues. In germline, CDR1 is MNHEY, CDR2 SVGAGI. Written as DNA, the CDR3 is TGTGCCAGCAGTTACTTAGGAGCCGGGGAGCTGTACTTC. Its protein product is CASSYLGAGELYF.

This clonotype has a count of ten or more. This chain uses TRBV7-2 with TRBJ2-7, with D tentatively TRBD1 or TRBD2 (5 bases each). With 2 bases removed from V and 5 bases from J, the gap between germline ends came to 22 bases. This CDR3 region has 17 residues. The V gene's germline CDR1 is SGHTA and CDR2 FQGNSA. The CDR3 is CASSLPLGTEAWDEQYF. In DNA, the CDR3 is TGTGCCAGCAGCTTACCTTTAGGGACCGAAGCATGGGACGAGCAGTACTTC.

The J gene is TRBJ1-5, the V gene TRBV12-3 or TRBV12-4; no clear D. The CDR3 is 14 amino acids. V was trimmed by 1 base and J by 4 bases, leaving 8 bases between them. CDR3 in amino acids: CASSLGHANQPQHF. The CDR3 bases are TGTGCCAGCAGTTTAGGACACGCGAATCAGCCCCAGCATTTT.

There are many counts of this clonotype. The V call is TRBV12-3 or TRBV12-4, the J call TRBJ2-5; 10 nucleotides agree with TRBD1. With V trimmed by 6 bases and J by 2 bases, 3 bases remained unmatched. This CDR3 is built from 14 residues. This CDR3 is CASRRTGGQETQYF. CDR3 sequence (DNA): TGTGCCAGCAGGAGGACAGGGGGACAAGAGACCCAGTACTTC.

The table lists this clonotype with many counts. The V gene is TRBV15, the J gene TRBJ2-7; 12 bases fit TRBD1. The CDR3 is 15 residues long. Germline lookup yields CDR1 LNHNV and CDR2 YYDKDF (reference sequence). With V trimmed by 0 bases and J by 6 bases, 3 bases remained unmatched. The CDR3, as DNA: TGTGCCACCAGCAGAGACCGGGACAGGGGGCTCGAGCAGTACTTC. It is translated as CATSRDRDRGLEQYF.

This clonotype was seen ten or more times. CDR3 coding DNA: TGTGCCATACGTAGCGGGGGGCGGAACACCGGGGAGCTGTTTTTT. Translating it yields CAIRSGGRNTGELFF. The chain links TRBV2 to TRBJ2-2; TRBD2 matches 10 bases. CDR3 length: 15 amino acids. Germline lookup yields CDR1 SNHLY and CDR2 FYNNEI. V shed 10 bases, J shed 1 base, and the junction held 6 bases outside the gene matches.

This clonotype was detected ten times or more. The genes are TRBV19 and TRBJ2-5; 9 nucleotides align to TRBD1. This CDR3 is built from 13 residues. Trimming took 6 bases from V and 5 from J; bases not matched to a gene: 4. Germline lookup yields CDR1 LNHDA and CDR2 SQIVND (reference sequence). This CDR3 reads CASRDRGHETQYF. The CDR3 bases are TGTGCCAGTAGGGACAGGGGTCACGAGACCCAGTACTTC.

In this sample, this clonotype turned up many times. The J gene is TRBJ1-1, the V gene TRBV4-1, with 9 bases aligning to TRBD1. With 3 bases clipped from V and 7 bases from J, the junction kept 3 bases outside the gene matches. Germline CDR1 and CDR2: MGHRA and YSYEKL. The CDR3 sequence is 13 residues long. CDR3 sequence (DNA): TGCGCCAGCAGCCAGGTGGACAGGGGTGAAGCTTTCTTT. Amino acids: CASSQVDRGEAFF.

This clonotype was detected many times. This chain connects TRBV5-6 to TRBJ1-5, with D hard to call. V was shortened by 2 bases and J by 4 bases, with 10 bases between the two germline ends. Germline CDR1 SGHDT, CDR2 YYEEEE. The length of the CDR3 is 14 residues. The CDR3 here is CASSFEAANQPQHF. The CDR3, as DNA: TGTGCCAGCAGCTTTGAGGCAGCTAATCAGCCCCAGCATTTT. Looking up the rest from reference TRBV5-6 and TRBJ1-5 gives the full variable domain: DAGVTQSPTHLIKTRGQQVTLRCSPKSGHDTVSWYQQALGQGPQFIFQYYEEEERQRGNFPDRFSGHQFPNYSSELNVNALLLGDSALYLCASSFEAANQPQHFGDGTRLSIL.

This clonotype has just a few counts. The V and J genes are TRBV24-1 and TRBJ2-2; 8 nucleotides align to TRBD2. This CDR3 has 17 amino acids. V gave up 5 bases and J gave up 4 bases; unmatched junction bases: 11. Germline V gene lookup returns CDR1 KGHDR and CDR2 SFDVKD. CDR3 in amino acids: CATSARRAGDLTGELFF. In DNA form, the CDR3 reads TGTGCCACCAGTGCCCGGAGAGCGGGAGATCTCACCGGGGAGCTGTTTTTT.

This clonotype was counted many times. This chain uses TRBV7-9 with TRBJ2-7; 9 positions agree with TRBD2. CDR1 is SEHNR and CDR2 is FQNEAQ in the germline V gene (reference sequence). The CDR3 is 12 amino acids. V was pared by 5 bases and J by 6 bases, with 2 bases of the junction left unmatched. CDR3 protein: CASSLGLAEQYF. The DNA for the CDR3 is TGTGCCAGCAGCCTGGGACTAGCCGAGCAGTACTTC.